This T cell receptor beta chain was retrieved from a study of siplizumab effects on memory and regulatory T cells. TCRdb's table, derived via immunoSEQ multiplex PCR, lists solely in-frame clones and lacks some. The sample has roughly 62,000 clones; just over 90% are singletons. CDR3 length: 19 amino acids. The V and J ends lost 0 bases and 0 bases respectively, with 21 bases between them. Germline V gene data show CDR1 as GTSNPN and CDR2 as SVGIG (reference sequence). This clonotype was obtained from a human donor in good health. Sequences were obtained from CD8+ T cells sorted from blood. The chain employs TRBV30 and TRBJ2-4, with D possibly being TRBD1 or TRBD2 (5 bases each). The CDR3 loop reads CAWSVRRDVTDLAKNIQYF. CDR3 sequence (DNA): TGTGCCTGGAGTGTACGTCGGGACGTAACTGATCTAGCCAAAAACATTCAGTACTTC.